These T cell receptor beta chains were read from a single sample in a study of shared clonotypes between healthy human individuals. TCRdb's table, derived via immunoSEQ multiplex PCR, lists solely in-frame clones and lacks some. The sample includes around 750,000 clones, around two thirds of them seen just once. Sequences were obtained from memory CD4+ T cells sorted from blood. These receptors came from a woman aged 25 to 39 in good health. Both conserved end residues are part of each CDR3. The order of the fields is D gene, clone size, J gene, V gene, CDR3 protein, CDR3 DNA. A D gene is named only where the DNA matches it firmly. For some rows the clone size is stated as once, few or many, or as a class when expanded; others skip it.

d_gene: -
abundance: -
j_gene: TRBJ1-5
v_gene: TRBV28
CDR3aa: CASTQGLNQPQHF
CDR3nt: TGTGCCAGCACACAGGGCCTCAATCAGCCCCAGCATTTT

d_gene: TRBD1
abundance: -
j_gene: TRBJ2-3
v_gene: TRBV19
CDR3aa: CASSIDRDDTQYF
CDR3nt: TGTGCCAGTAGTATTGACAGGGATGATACGCAGTATTTT

d_gene: TRBD2
abundance: -
j_gene: TRBJ2-7
v_gene: TRBV19
CDR3aa: CASSLAGTSAPGQYF
CDR3nt: TGTGCCAGTAGTCTCGCCGGGACTAGCGCACCGGGGCAGTACTTC

d_gene: TRBD1
abundance: -
j_gene: TRBJ2-1
v_gene: TRBV6-1
CDR3aa: CASSGTGVNEQFF
CDR3nt: TGTGCCAGCAGCGGCACAGGGGTCAATGAGCAGTTCTTC

d_gene: -
abundance: -
j_gene: TRBJ1-1
v_gene: TRBV28
CDR3aa: CASTFGGGRTEAFF
CDR3nt: TGTGCCAGCACATTTGGGGGGGGTCGTACTGAAGCTTTCTTT

d_gene: TRBD1
abundance: -
j_gene: TRBJ1-1
v_gene: TRBV5-1
CDR3aa: CASGQGTGGIGEAFF
CDR3nt: TGCGCCAGCGGGCAGGGGACAGGGGGCATCGGTGAAGCTTTCTTT

d_gene: TRBD1
abundance: -
j_gene: TRBJ2-7
v_gene: TRBV2
CDR3aa: CATGQVNSYEQYF
CDR3nt: TGTGCCACGGGACAGGTGAACTCCTACGAGCAGTACTTC

d_gene: TRBD1
abundance: -
j_gene: TRBJ1-4
v_gene: TRBV2
CDR3aa: CASSLGGGGRAGKLFF
CDR3nt: TGTGCCAGCAGTTTAGGGGGCGGGGGCCGAGCTGGAAAACTGTTTTTT

d_gene: TRBD2
abundance: -
j_gene: TRBJ2-1
v_gene: TRBV28
CDR3aa: CASTPRREGGEQFF
CDR3nt: TGTGCCAGTACCCCCCGGCGGGAGGGCGGTGAGCAGTTCTTC

d_gene: -
abundance: -
j_gene: TRBJ2-1
v_gene: TRBV5-1
CDR3aa: CASSLGPTGNEQFF
CDR3nt: TGCGCCAGCAGCTTGGGGCCGACTGGGAATGAGCAGTTCTTC

d_gene: -
abundance: -
j_gene: TRBJ1-1
v_gene: TRBV29-1
CDR3aa: CSVEGALGASTEAFF
CDR3nt: TGCAGCGTTGAAGGGGCGTTGGGGGCGTCCACTGAAGCTTTCTTT

d_gene: TRBD2
abundance: -
j_gene: TRBJ2-7
v_gene: TRBV7-2
CDR3aa: CASRRTSGSYEQYF
CDR3nt: TGTGCCAGCAGAAGGACTAGCGGCTCCTACGAGCAGTACTTC

d_gene: -
abundance: -
j_gene: TRBJ2-7
v_gene: TRBV21-1
CDR3aa: CASSKGGQTTAYEQYF
CDR3nt: TGTGCCAGCAGCAAAGGGGGACAGACGACCGCCTACGAGCAGTACTTC

d_gene: TRBD2
abundance: -
j_gene: TRBJ2-5
v_gene: TRBV5-1
CDR3aa: CASSFSSGEETQYF
CDR3nt: TGCGCCAGCAGCTTTTCTAGCGGTGAAGAGACCCAGTACTTC

d_gene: TRBD2
abundance: few
j_gene: TRBJ2-3
v_gene: TRBV6-6
CDR3aa: CASSYSSSGGDTQYF
CDR3nt: TGTGCCAGCAGTTACTCGAGTTCGGGGGGGGATACGCAGTATTTT

d_gene: -
abundance: few
j_gene: TRBJ1-4
v_gene: TRBV7-9
CDR3aa: CASSPTGGGKNEKLFF
CDR3nt: TGTGCCAGCAGCCCCACCGGGGGGGGGAAGAATGAAAAACTGTTTTTT

d_gene: -
abundance: -
j_gene: TRBJ2-1
v_gene: TRBV29-1
CDR3aa: CSVERDPPNEQFF
CDR3nt: TGCAGCGTTGAGAGGGACCCACCCAATGAGCAGTTCTTC

d_gene: -
abundance: -
j_gene: TRBJ2-7
v_gene: TRBV2
CDR3aa: CASSETTLTYEQYF
CDR3nt: TGTGCCAGCAGTGAAACGACGCTGACTTACGAGCAGTACTTC

d_gene: -
abundance: -
j_gene: TRBJ1-4
v_gene: TRBV27
CDR3aa: CASRRFGDEKLFF
CDR3nt: TGTGCCAGCAGACGTTTTGGGGATGAAAAACTGTTTTTT

d_gene: TRBD2
abundance: -
j_gene: TRBJ2-7
v_gene: TRBV28
CDR3aa: CASSSASGRGEQYF
CDR3nt: TGTGCCAGCAGTTCGGCTAGCGGGAGGGGCGAGCAGTACTTC

d_gene: TRBD2
abundance: once
j_gene: TRBJ2-3
v_gene: TRBV7-2
CDR3aa: CASSSTGLVSTDTQYF
CDR3nt: TGTGCCAGCAGCTCCACGGGACTAGTAAGCACAGATACGCAGTATTTT

d_gene: -
abundance: -
j_gene: TRBJ1-1
v_gene: TRBV11-3
CDR3aa: CASSLESLTEAFF
CDR3nt: TGTGCCAGCAGCTTAGAAAGCCTCACTGAAGCTTTCTTT

d_gene: -
abundance: -
j_gene: TRBJ1-5
v_gene: TRBV19
CDR3aa: CASNLQHYSNQPQHF
CDR3nt: TGTGCCAGTAACCTTCAGCATTATAGCAATCAGCCCCAGCATTTT

d_gene: TRBD2
abundance: -
j_gene: TRBJ2-1
v_gene: TRBV19
CDR3aa: CASNQLGGGGIDEQFF
CDR3nt: TGTGCCAGTAACCAATTGGGAGGCGGGGGGATTGATGAGCAGTTCTTC

d_gene: -
abundance: -
j_gene: TRBJ2-5
v_gene: TRBV5-1
CDR3aa: CASKKLQGGRETQYF
CDR3nt: TGCGCCAGCAAGAAACTACAGGGCGGGCGGGAGACCCAGTACTTC

d_gene: TRBD1
abundance: -
j_gene: TRBJ1-2
v_gene: TRBV5-1
CDR3aa: CASRSTGGGIYGYTF
CDR3nt: TGCGCCAGCAGGTCGACAGGGGGCGGAATCTATGGCTACACCTTC

d_gene: TRBD1
abundance: -
j_gene: TRBJ2-1
v_gene: TRBV19
CDR3aa: CASSILDRGGNEQFF
CDR3nt: TGTGCCAGTAGTATTCTAGACAGGGGGGGGAATGAGCAGTTCTTC

d_gene: TRBD1
abundance: -
j_gene: TRBJ1-2
v_gene: TRBV4-1
CDR3aa: CASSPRDRGQGYTF
CDR3nt: TGCGCCAGCAGCCCCCGGGACAGGGGGCAAGGCTACACCTTC

d_gene: -
abundance: once
j_gene: TRBJ1-4
v_gene: TRBV27
CDR3aa: CASSHNNEKLFF
CDR3nt: TGTGCCAGCAGTCACAATAATGAAAAACTGTTTTTT

d_gene: TRBD2
abundance: few
j_gene: TRBJ2-1
v_gene: TRBV4-1
CDR3aa: CASSHSWASGRNEQFF
CDR3nt: TGCGCCAGCAGCCATTCTTGGGCTAGCGGGAGAAATGAGCAGTTCTTC

d_gene: TRBD1
abundance: many
j_gene: TRBJ2-2
v_gene: TRBV6-4
CDR3aa: CASSEGLRQGVTGELFF
CDR3nt: TGTGCCAGCAGCGAAGGCTTAAGACAGGGGGTCACCGGGGAGCTGTTTTTT

d_gene: -
abundance: -
j_gene: TRBJ1-1
v_gene: TRBV27
CDR3aa: CASSRTLGTEAFF
CDR3nt: TGTGCCAGCAGTCGGACCCTTGGCACTGAAGCTTTCTTT

d_gene: TRBD1
abundance: -
j_gene: TRBJ1-5
v_gene: TRBV4-1
CDR3aa: CASSHRQGDLMVQPQHF
CDR3nt: TGCGCCAGCAGCCATAGGCAGGGGGACTTAATGGTACAGCCCCAGCATTTT

d_gene: -
abundance: -
j_gene: TRBJ2-2
v_gene: TRBV5-1
CDR3aa: CASSLDSSNTGELFF
CDR3nt: TGCGCCAGCAGCTTGGACAGCTCGAACACCGGGGAGCTGTTTTTT

d_gene: TRBD1
abundance: -
j_gene: TRBJ2-7
v_gene: TRBV2
CDR3aa: CASLGQDVYEQYF
CDR3nt: TGTGCCAGCTTAGGACAGGATGTCTACGAGCAGTACTTC

d_gene: TRBD1
abundance: -
j_gene: TRBJ2-7
v_gene: TRBV4-1
CDR3aa: CASSQRGQGATYEQYF
CDR3nt: TGCGCCAGCAGCCAACGGGGACAGGGGGCAACCTACGAGCAGTACTTC

d_gene: TRBD1
abundance: -
j_gene: TRBJ2-1
v_gene: TRBV2
CDR3aa: CASRYTGGVEFF
CDR3nt: TGTGCCAGCAGATATACAGGGGGCGTGGAGTTCTTC

d_gene: -
abundance: medium-sized
j_gene: TRBJ1-5
v_gene: TRBV20-1
CDR3aa: CSAREGQPQHF
CDR3nt: TGCAGTGCTAGAGAGGGTCAGCCCCAGCATTTT

d_gene: -
abundance: -
j_gene: TRBJ1-4
v_gene: TRBV19
CDR3aa: CASTPDSRKLFF
CDR3nt: TGTGCCAGTACCCCGGACAGCCGGAAACTGTTTTTT

d_gene: -
abundance: -
j_gene: TRBJ2-2
v_gene: TRBV6-1
CDR3aa: CASSHRAWGPGELFF
CDR3nt: TGTGCCAGCAGTCACAGGGCTTGGGGGCCCGGGGAGCTGTTTTTT

d_gene: -
abundance: -
j_gene: TRBJ1-5
v_gene: TRBV6-6
CDR3aa: CASSYPDSNQPQHF
CDR3nt: TGTGCCAGCAGTTACCCGGACAGCAATCAGCCCCAGCATTTT

d_gene: -
abundance: few
j_gene: TRBJ2-1
v_gene: TRBV6-5
CDR3aa: CASQKGRNNEQFF
CDR3nt: TGTGCCAGCCAAAAGGGCAGGAACAATGAGCAGTTCTTC